The 21 T cell receptor beta chains below come from one sample, sequenced in a study of response to subunit inactivated influenza vaccine. TCRdb itself ran the RT-PCR reads through MiXCR, one entry per CDR3 protein. This sample has some 850,000 distinct CDR3 sequences; about 18% occur once, and the top ten carry 11%. The input for sequencing was PBMCs from blood, taken 5 days after vaccination. Every receptor here comes from a middle-aged man who received an inactivated influenza vaccine.

Turning to this clonotype: At one boundary the junction diverges from the germline segment, which might be a read error. V usage is TRBV5-5 and J usage is TRBJ2-1; D assignment may be TRBD1 or TRBD2 (6 bases each). Germline lookup yields CDR1 SGHKS and CDR2 YYEKEE (reference sequence). The CDR3 spans 16 residues. In nucleotides, the CDR3 is TGTACCAGCAGCTTGGAAGGGGGGTTCGGTCTCAATGAGCAGTTCTTC. Residues: CTSSLEGGFGLNEQFF.

The rearrangement links TRBV7-9 to TRBJ1-6; TRBD1 matches 7 bases. The germline V gene encodes CDR1 SEHNR and CDR2 FQNEAQ (reference sequence). J gave up 9 bases and V 8 bases, and 10 bases lay outside the gene matches. This CDR3 has 14 residues. CDR3 coding DNA: TGTGCCAGCCGTATAGGGGGCCGAGTTTCACCCCTCCACTTT. Protein: CASRIGGRVSPLHF.

This clonotype was observed a handful of times. The CDR3 loop reads CASRRGSNQPQHF. The DNA of the CDR3 is TGTGCCAGCAGACGGGGGAGCAATCAGCCCCAGCATTTT. This sequence joins TRBV6-2 or TRBV6-3 and TRBJ1-5; a weak D match, TRBD1 (5 bases). Germline CDR1 and CDR2: MNHEY and SVGEGT. The CDR3 consists of 13 residues. V was trimmed by 6 bases and J by 1 base, leaving 7 bases between them.

The J gene is TRBJ2-1, the V gene TRBV10-3; D unresolved. V was cut by 4 bases and J by 9 bases, with 22 bases left in between. Germline CDR1 is ENHRY and CDR2 is SYGVKD. There are 16 residues in the CDR3. The CDR3 region is CAISGFRAFLESEQFF. CDR3 DNA: TGTGCCATCAGTGGGTTTAGGGCCTTCCTCGAGAGTGAGCAGTTCTTC.

The chain uses TRBV6-6 and TRBJ2-1; D remains unclear. The CDR3 extends over 11 amino acids. The V end lost 7 bases, the J end lost 5 bases, and 6 bases lay between the germline ends. CDR1 and CDR2 from the germline V gene are MNHNY and SVGAGI (reference sequence). CDR3: CASTVNNEQFF. DNA for the CDR3: TGTGCCAGCACGGTAAACAATGAGCAGTTCTTC.

This clonotype was seen a few times. This chain uses TRBV7-9 with TRBJ2-1, with 14 bases lining up with TRBD2. Trimming took 5 bases from V and 9 from J; bases not matched to a gene: 6. The CDR3 loop spans 15 amino acids. CDR1 is SEHNR, CDR2 FQNEAQ, per germline (reference sequence). CDR3 loop: CASSHGTSGSIEQFF. DNA for the CDR3: TGTGCCAGCAGCCACGGGACTAGCGGGAGTATTGAGCAGTTCTTC.

This rearrangement joins TRBV2 to TRBJ2-7; 10 bases line up with TRBD1. There are 15 residues in the CDR3. The germline gives CDR1 SNHLY, CDR2 FYNNEI. The V gene end was trimmed by 7 bases and the J gene end by 0 bases; junction bases not matched to a gene: 6. CDR3 nucleotides: TGTGCCAGCACCCAGGACAGGGGGTACTCCTACGAGCAGTACTTC. Its translation is CASTQDRGYSYEQYF.

This clonotype was seen more than once but under ten times. This chain uses TRBV19 with TRBJ2-2, with D possibly TRBD2 on 5 matching bases. Trimming removed 5 bases at V and 6 bases at J, with 10 bases between. The CDR3 runs 13 residues. From germline, CDR1 is LNHDA and CDR2 SQIVND (reference sequence). CDR3 nucleotide sequence: TGTGCCAGTAGTGCCCCCGGGGCCGGGGAGCTGTTTTTT. Residues: CASSAPGAGELFF. Complete variable domain (other parts from reference TRBV19 and TRBJ2-2): DGGITQSPKYLFRKEGQNVTLSCEQNLNHDAMYWYRQDPGQGLRLIYYSQIVNDFQKGDIAEGYSVSREKKESFPLTVTSAQKNPTAFYLCASSAPGAGELFFGEGSRLTVL.

This clonotype was observed many times. This chain joins TRBV29-1 and TRBJ1-3; D is unresolved. The CDR3 contains 13 residues. V was trimmed by 5 bases and J by 0 bases, leaving 8 bases between them. Germline V gene sequence: CDR1 SQVTM, CDR2 ANQGSEA. CDR3 amino acids: CSVQNPSGNTIYF. CDR3 bases: TGCAGCGTTCAGAATCCCTCTGGAAACACCATATATTTT.

The rearrangement joins TRBV6-4 to TRBJ2-7; 9 nucleotides line up with TRBD1. The J call may be in error: the DNA end matches TRBJ2-1 better. Germline-derived CDR1 and CDR2 are MRHNA and SNTAGT. This CDR3 has 14 residues. CDR3 region: CARHPGTGSYEQFF. In DNA, the CDR3 is TGTGCCAGACATCCCGGGACAGGGTCCTACGAGCAGTTCTTC.

This clonotype has a handful of counts. The V call is TRBV7-2, the J call TRBJ2-3, with unresolved D. Germline loops: CDR1 SGHTA, CDR2 FQGNSA. The CDR3 is made up of 13 amino acids. V lost 3 bases to trimming and J lost 5 bases, with 9 bases between them. The CDR3 DNA sequence: TGTGCCAGCAGCTTCCAAAAGCTAGATACGCAGTATTTT. Its protein product is CASSFQKLDTQYF.

The chain joins TRBV12-3 or TRBV12-4 to TRBJ1-1, with a weak D call TRBD1 (5 bases). The CDR3 runs 13 residues. V was pared by 9 bases and J by 3 bases, with 14 bases between. CDR3 amino acids: CARRPGGDTEAFF. The CDR3, as DNA: TGTGCCAGACGACCCGGGGGGGACACTGAAGCTTTCTTT.

V is TRBV7-9 and J is TRBJ1-6; D unclear. Trimming took 1 base from V and 5 from J, leaving 12 bases between them. Germline V gene sequence: CDR1 SEHNR, CDR2 FQNEAQ (reference sequence). This CDR3 has 16 amino acids. The CDR3 bases are TGTGCCAGCAGCTTAGAACCGGTCGGAGATAATTCACCCCTCCACTTT. Translation gives CASSLEPVGDNSPLHF.

The chain couples TRBV4-1 to TRBJ2-2; D call uncertain. The CDR3 contains 17 residues. V lost 4 bases and J 4 bases, leaving 19 bases between the germline ends. Germline CDR1 reads MGHRA; CDR2 reads YSYEKL. CDR3 residues: CASSRVRTRMSTGELFF. CDR3 sequence (DNA): TGCGCCAGCAGCCGAGTCCGGACGCGGATGAGCACCGGGGAGCTGTTTTTT.

V usage is TRBV5-1 and J usage is TRBJ2-2, with 7 nucleotides matching TRBD2. CDR3 size: 15 residues. V lost 5 bases and J lost 4; bases outside the gene matches: 8. The germline V gene has CDR1 SGHRS and CDR2 YFSETQ. This CDR3 is CASSELGGGTGELFF. In nucleotides, the CDR3 is TGCGCCAGCAGTGAGTTAGGCGGGGGCACCGGGGAGCTGTTTTTT.

This clonotype was seen ten or more times. The chain is built from TRBV5-5 and TRBJ1-6; D possibly corresponds to TRBD1 (5 bases). This CDR3 region has 15 residues. Germline lookup yields CDR1 SGHKS and CDR2 YYEKEE (reference sequence). V was pared by 4 bases and J by 7 bases, with 15 bases between. The CDR3 coding sequence is TGTGCCAGCAGCACGATGGACGAGGGGAATTCACCCCTCCACTTT. Its translation is CASSTMDEGNSPLHF.

The table lists this clonotype with a few counts. The genes are TRBV24-1 and TRBJ2-5; 7 bases map to TRBD1. V trimming: 1 base; J trimming: 7 bases; junction bases outside the gene matches: 11. The CDR3 covers 16 residues. Germline V CDR1 and CDR2: KGHDR, SFDVKD. The CDR3 protein is CATSDFSRQGQGTQYF. CDR3 bases: TGTGCCACCAGTGATTTTTCGCGACAGGGTCAGGGGACCCAGTACTTC.

The chain is built from TRBV12-3 or TRBV12-4 and TRBJ2-1, with D perhaps matching TRBD2 (5 bases). The length of the CDR3 is 13 residues. V dropped 7 bases and J dropped 7 bases, with 14 bases sitting between them. CDR3 sequence (DNA): TGTGCCAGCACCCCCACGGGAACTAATGAGCAGTTCTTC. Residues: CASTPTGTNEQFF.

The chain uses TRBV20-1 and TRBJ1-1; TRBD1 matches 10 bases. Trimming took 2 bases from V and 4 from J; bases not matched to a gene: 4. Per germline, CDR1 DFQATT and CDR2 SNEGSKA (reference sequence). The CDR3 runs to 14 residues. CDR3 sequence: CSARRGTGATEAFF. The CDR3, as DNA: TGCAGTGCTAGACGCGGGACAGGGGCCACTGAAGCTTTCTTT.

In its sample, this clonotype was seen once. CDR3 residues: CASSRFESNTGELFF. CDR3 nucleotide sequence: TGTGCCAGCAGCCGGTTCGAATCGAACACCGGGGAGCTGTTTTTT. The chain uses TRBV7-9 and TRBJ2-2; D unclear. Germline-derived CDR1 and CDR2 are SEHNR and FQNEAQ (reference sequence). The CDR3 covers 15 residues. V was trimmed by 5 bases and J by 0 bases, leaving 10 bases between them.

This clonotype was counted at least ten times. V gene TRBV10-3 combines with J gene TRBJ2-2, with 7 nucleotides matching TRBD2. Trimming removed 6 bases from V and 6 bases from J; junction bases left unmatched: 1. Per germline, CDR1 ENHRY and CDR2 SYGVKD. The CDR3 has 12 amino acids. The CDR3 protein is CAIRSGAGELFF. CDR3 DNA: TGTGCCATCAGAAGCGGGGCCGGGGAGCTGTTTTTT.